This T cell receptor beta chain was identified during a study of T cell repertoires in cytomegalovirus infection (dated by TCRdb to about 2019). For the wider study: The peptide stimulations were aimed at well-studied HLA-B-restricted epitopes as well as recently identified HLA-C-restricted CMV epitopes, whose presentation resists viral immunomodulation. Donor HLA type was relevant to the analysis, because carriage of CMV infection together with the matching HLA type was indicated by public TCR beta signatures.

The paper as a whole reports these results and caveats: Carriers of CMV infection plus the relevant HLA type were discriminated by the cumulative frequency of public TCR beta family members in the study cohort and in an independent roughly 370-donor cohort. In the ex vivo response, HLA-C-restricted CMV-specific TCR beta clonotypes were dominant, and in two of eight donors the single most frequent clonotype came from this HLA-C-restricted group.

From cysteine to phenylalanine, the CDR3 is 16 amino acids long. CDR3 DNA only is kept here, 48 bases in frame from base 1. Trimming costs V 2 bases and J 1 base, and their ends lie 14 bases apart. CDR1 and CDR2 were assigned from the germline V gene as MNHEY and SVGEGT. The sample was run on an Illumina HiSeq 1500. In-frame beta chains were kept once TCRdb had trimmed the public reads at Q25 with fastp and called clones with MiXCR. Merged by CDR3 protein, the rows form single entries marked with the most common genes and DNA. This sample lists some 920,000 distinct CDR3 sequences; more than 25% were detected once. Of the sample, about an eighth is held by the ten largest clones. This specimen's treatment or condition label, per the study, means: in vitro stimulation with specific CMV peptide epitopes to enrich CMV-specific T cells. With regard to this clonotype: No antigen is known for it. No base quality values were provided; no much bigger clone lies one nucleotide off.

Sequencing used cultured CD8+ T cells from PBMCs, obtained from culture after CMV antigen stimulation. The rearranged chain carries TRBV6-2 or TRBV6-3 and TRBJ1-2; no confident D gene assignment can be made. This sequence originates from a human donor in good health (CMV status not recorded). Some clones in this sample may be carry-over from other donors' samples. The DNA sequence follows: TGTGCCAGCAGTTACCCGGGAGGGCTGATTAACTATGGCTACACCTTC. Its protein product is CASSYPGGLINYGYTF.